The rows below give T cell receptor beta chains drawn from one sample of a study of blood T cell repertoires in COVID-19. Only in-frame clones appear in the TCRdb table, and some are missing; sequencing was by immunoSEQ multiplex PCR. The sample holds 75,000 to 80,000 clones, about four fifths seen once. Specimen: peripheral blood. All receptors come from a woman aged 55-69 years with acute or convalescent COVID-19. Each CDR3 is given with its conserved first and last residue. A D gene is named only where the DNA matches it firmly. The size of a clone is reported for some rows only, either as once, few or many, or as a class for expanded clones.

j_call clone_size d_call v_call cdr3_nt cdr3_aa
TRBJ2-2 once TRBD1 TRBV9 TGTGCCAGCAGCACAATAACAGGGGCCGGGGAGCTGTTTTTT CASSTITGAGELFF
TRBJ1-5 NA TRBD1 TRBV10-3 TGTGCCATCAGTGCCTCCGGACAGGGGGGCGGCAATCAGCCCCAGCATTTT CAISASGQGGGNQPQHF
TRBJ1-2 NA NA TRBV2 TGTGCCAGCAGTGAGGAGACTAACTATGGCTACACCTTC CASSEETNYGYTF
TRBJ2-3 NA NA TRBV11-3 TGTGCCAGCAGCTTAGATTGGGGGGGCGGCACAGATACGCAGTATTTT CASSLDWGGGTDTQYF
TRBJ1-3 NA TRBD1 TRBV7-6 TGTGCCAGCAGCAAGATAGCCGGGACAGTCTCTGGAAACACCATATATTTT CASSKIAGTVSGNTIYF
TRBJ2-6 NA TRBD1 TRBV4-2 TGTGCCAGCAGCCATCTCCCGGGACAGGTCTCTGGGGCCAACGTCCTGACTTTC CASSHLPGQVSGANVLTF
TRBJ1-1 NA NA TRBV21-1 TGTGCCAGCAGCAAAGTAGGTGGGGGGGAGATGAACACTGAAGCTTTCTTT CASSKVGGGEMNTEAFF
TRBJ2-2 NA TRBD1 TRBV3-1/TRBV3-2 TGTGCCAGCAGCTTCGACAGGGGGTTGAACACCGGGGAGCTGTTTTTT CASSFDRGLNTGELFF
TRBJ1-5 NA NA TRBV30 TGTGCCTGGAGTTTGGCAGGTCGTCAGCCCCAGCATTTT CAWSLAGRQPQHF
TRBJ2-7 NA TRBD1 TRBV7-9 TGTGCCAGCAGCTTAGACAGGGGTGTGGACGACGAGCAGTACTTC CASSLDRGVDDEQYF
TRBJ2-2 NA TRBD1 TRBV12-3/TRBV12-4 TGTGCCAGCCAGGGGGCGTGGACCGGGGAGCTGTTTTTT CASQGAWTGELFF
TRBJ2-2 NA NA TRBV7-6 TGTGCCAGCAGCTTAGCCCTGCAGGGGAACACCGGGGAGCTGTTTTTT CASSLALQGNTGELFF
TRBJ2-1 NA TRBD1 TRBV11-2 TGTGCCAGCAGCTTAGGGACAGGGGTAGCCAATGAGCAGTTCTTC CASSLGTGVANEQFF
TRBJ2-5 once NA TRBV30 TGTGCCTGGAGTGTCCGACAGGCGGCGGTCCAGTACTTC CAWSVRQAAVQYF
TRBJ2-5 few NA TRBV5-3 TGTGCCAGAAGCTCCCCAGGGGAGAAGGAGACCCAGTACTTC CARSSPGEKETQYF
TRBJ2-3 NA NA TRBV10-2 TGCGCCAGCAGACAGGGACGGAGTACAGATACGCAGTATTTT CASRQGRSTDTQYF
TRBJ1-6 many TRBD1 TRBV6-5 TGTGCCAGCAATCCGGACAGGGGGCGGAATTCACCCCTCCACTTT CASNPDRGRNSPLHF
TRBJ1-4 NA NA TRBV28 TGTGCCAGCAGTCAAGGGGGACCGATTAATGAAAAACTGTTTTTT CASSQGGPINEKLFF